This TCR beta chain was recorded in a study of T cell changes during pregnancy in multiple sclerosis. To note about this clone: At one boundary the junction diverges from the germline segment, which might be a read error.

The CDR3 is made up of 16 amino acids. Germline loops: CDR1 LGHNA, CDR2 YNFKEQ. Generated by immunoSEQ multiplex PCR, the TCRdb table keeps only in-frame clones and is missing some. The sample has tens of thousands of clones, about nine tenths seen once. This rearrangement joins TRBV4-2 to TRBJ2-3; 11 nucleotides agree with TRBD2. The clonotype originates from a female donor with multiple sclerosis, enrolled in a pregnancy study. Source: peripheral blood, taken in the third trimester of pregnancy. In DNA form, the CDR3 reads TGTGCCAGCAGCAAAGATAGCGGGGGGGGGTCGGATACGCAGTATTTT. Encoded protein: CASSKDSGGGSDTQYF.